The rows below give T cell receptor beta chains drawn from one sample of a study of beta chain features in type 1 diabetes. Sequencing was performed with immunoSEQ multiplex PCR; in TCRdb, only in-frame clones are kept and a portion is missing. The data contain some 270,000 clones, 8% of them singletons. The sequenced sample consisted of central memory CD4+ T cells from blood. The receptor source for this set is a woman under 30 in good health. CDR3s include the opening cysteine and the closing phenylalanine or tryptophan.

CDR3aa: CASSEDSGAYEQYF
v_gene: TRBV2
j_gene: TRBJ2-7

CDR3aa: CASTLTTGGEKLFF
v_gene: TRBV7-9
j_gene: TRBJ1-4

CDR3aa: CASSYLPGGRNTEAFF
v_gene: TRBV6-5
j_gene: TRBJ1-1

CDR3aa: CASNKQGSSEAFF
v_gene: TRBV10-3
j_gene: TRBJ1-1

CDR3aa: CASSFEGGYGYTF
v_gene: TRBV7-9
j_gene: TRBJ1-2

CDR3aa: CASSQDRLRSETQYF
v_gene: TRBV14
j_gene: TRBJ2-5

CDR3aa: CASSLGQGRDTGELFF
v_gene: TRBV7-8
j_gene: TRBJ2-2

CDR3aa: CASSPQGGTGRGYGYTF
v_gene: TRBV7-2
j_gene: TRBJ1-2

CDR3aa: CASSVTGWDEQFF
v_gene: TRBV9
j_gene: TRBJ2-1

CDR3aa: CASSRSVAGQTQYF
v_gene: TRBV14
j_gene: TRBJ2-7

CDR3aa: CASSQFRDRNEKLFF
v_gene: TRBV4-3
j_gene: TRBJ1-4

CDR3aa: CASSLSRLAGRNTQYF
v_gene: TRBV27
j_gene: TRBJ2-3

CDR3aa: CASSVNVATDTQYF
v_gene: TRBV7-2
j_gene: TRBJ2-3

CDR3aa: CASSRTPAKNIQYF
v_gene: TRBV5-6
j_gene: TRBJ2-4

CDR3aa: CASSVEGFNQPQHF
v_gene: TRBV9
j_gene: TRBJ1-5

CDR3aa: CATSRGTDQPQHF
v_gene: TRBV15
j_gene: TRBJ1-5

CDR3aa: CASSQDMGDSPLHF
v_gene: TRBV14
j_gene: TRBJ1-6

CDR3aa: CASGRYGGMYEQYF
v_gene: TRBV7-3
j_gene: TRBJ2-7

CDR3aa: CASSLGHRDRDTGELFF
v_gene: TRBV5-1
j_gene: TRBJ2-2

CDR3aa: CASSIPGGETQYF
v_gene: TRBV19
j_gene: TRBJ2-5

CDR3aa: CASSTGTPGADTQYF
v_gene: TRBV7-9
j_gene: TRBJ2-3

CDR3aa: CASSLVVSGNGYTF
v_gene: TRBV7-2
j_gene: TRBJ1-2

CDR3aa: CASSRDNYNEQFF
v_gene: TRBV19
j_gene: TRBJ2-1

CDR3aa: CAWTWALSTDTQYF
v_gene: TRBV30
j_gene: TRBJ2-3

CDR3aa: CASTQYRERSTEAFF
v_gene: TRBV7-8
j_gene: TRBJ1-1

CDR3aa: CASSFRGVNTGELFF
v_gene: TRBV7-3
j_gene: TRBJ2-2

CDR3aa: CASSPFTGLTTYEQYF
v_gene: TRBV18
j_gene: TRBJ2-7

CDR3aa: CASRLTGAGANVLTF
v_gene: TRBV28
j_gene: TRBJ2-6

CDR3aa: CASSRLGGSGTYEQYF
v_gene: TRBV7-9
j_gene: TRBJ2-7

CDR3aa: CSASGGGYTF
v_gene: TRBV20-1
j_gene: TRBJ1-2

CDR3aa: CASSRGTGGYYEQYF
v_gene: TRBV14
j_gene: TRBJ2-7

CDR3aa: CASSHPSRVGISGQYF
v_gene: TRBV23-1
j_gene: TRBJ2-7